Below, 14 T cell receptor beta chains from the same sample are listed, as sequenced in a study of blood T cells in healthy people across ages. A second PCR of 7 to 11 cycles used a sample-barcoded 5' primer and a J-beta primer mix. TCRdb independently ran MiXCR on the 5' RACE reads; one entry per CDR3 protein. This table has about 1.5 million distinct CDR3 sequences, roughly 40% appearing once. Sequenced: blood. The receptor source for this set is a woman aged 18-35 years in good health.

The CDR3 coding sequence is TGTGCCAGCAGTATAGCGGGGGGGACGAAGACCCAGTACTTC. This codes for CASSIAGGTKTQYF. The V and J genes are TRBV28 and TRBJ2-5, with 11 bases fitting TRBD2. The V gene end was trimmed by 5 bases and the J gene end by 6 bases; junction bases not matched to a gene: 5. This CDR3 is 14 amino acids long. Germline V gene sequence: CDR1 MDHEN, CDR2 SYDVKM.

This clonotype was detected only a few times. The CDR3 DNA follows: TGTGCCAGCAGTTTCCTAGCGGGAGCGGGCGAGCAGTACTTC. Translating gives CASSFLAGAGEQYF. This sequence joins TRBV12-3 or TRBV12-4 and TRBJ2-7, with 10 bases aligning to TRBD2. V shed 3 bases and J 6 bases; nucleotides not matched to a gene: 5. CDR3 length equals 14 residues.

This chain joins TRBV5-1 and TRBJ2-7; D might be TRBD1 (6 bases). Deletions cut 6 bases from V and 0 bases from J, with 10 bases between. The CDR3 is 13 amino acids. The germline gives CDR1 SGHRS, CDR2 YFSETQ. The CDR3: CASNGGDSYEQYF. The CDR3 DNA reads TGCGCCAGCAATGGGGGCGACTCCTACGAGCAGTACTTC.

The chain uses TRBV2 and TRBJ2-7; TRBD1 aligns across 10 bases. The CDR3 is 14 residues long. The germline V gene has CDR1 SNHLY and CDR2 FYNNEI. Losses at the gene ends were 6 bases for V and 6 bases for J; bases not matched to a gene: 8. In DNA form, the CDR3 reads TGTGCCAGCAGGACAGGGACAGGGGCTGGCGAGCAGTACTTC. Amino acids: CASRTGTGAGEQYF.

V gene TRBV5-1 combines with J gene TRBJ2-1, with TRBD2 matching 14 bases. The trim removed 6 bases at V and 7 bases at J, leaving 6 bases unmatched. Germline values: CDR1 SGHRS, CDR2 YFSETQ. This CDR3 is 15 amino acids long. CDR3 amino acids: CASTSGLAGDNEQFF. DNA of the CDR3: TGCGCCAGCACCTCGGGACTAGCGGGAGATAATGAGCAGTTCTTC.

This rearrangement joins TRBV2 to TRBJ2-1; D tentatively fits TRBD1 or TRBD2 (5 bases each). The germline gives CDR1 SNHLY, CDR2 FYNNEI. The CDR3 consists of 15 residues. Between the trimmed V and J ends, which lost 7 bases and 0 bases, there was a span of 13 bases. The CDR3 region has the DNA TGTGCCAGCACTAGGGACCCAAGCTCCTACAATGAGCAGTTCTTC. Its protein is CASTRDPSSYNEQFF.

The CDR3 DNA reads as TGTGCCAGCGAACAGGGAAGCAATCAGCCCCAGCATTTT. Amino acid sequence: CASEQGSNQPQHF. The chain is built from TRBV28 and TRBJ1-5, with D tentatively TRBD1 (6 bases). The germline V gene encodes CDR1 MDHEN and CDR2 SYDVKM. The CDR3 runs 13 residues. V was pared by 8 bases and J by 1 base, with 9 bases between.

Comment on this clonotype: A much more abundant neighbour one base away suggests this may be a read error. The chain couples TRBV7-2 to TRBJ1-4, with 7 positions matching TRBD1. The germline V gene encodes CDR1 SGHTA and CDR2 FQGNSA. CDR3 size: 14 residues. CDR3 protein: CASSSGTDNDKLFF. The CDR3 nucleotides are TGTGCCAGCAGCTCCGGGACAGATAATGATAAACTGTTTTTT.

This clonotype has just a few counts. The chain couples TRBV10-1 to TRBJ2-7; the D is unclear. The ends were cut back, 4 bases at V and 2 bases at J, with 12 bases in the middle. The germline V gene has CDR1 WNHNN and CDR2 SYGVQD (reference sequence). The CDR3 spans 14 residues. The CDR3, as DNA: TGCGCCAGCAGTGGACGGTCGGGCGCCTACGAGCAGTACTTC. It encodes CASSGRSGAYEQYF.

The V and J genes are TRBV5-5 and TRBJ2-3, with TRBD1 identical over 9 bases. V trimming: 4 bases; J trimming: 1 base; junction bases outside the gene matches: 4. In germline, CDR1 is SGHKS, CDR2 YYEKEE (reference sequence). The CDR3 totals 15 residues. The CDR3 DNA is TGTGCCAGCAGCATGAGGACAGGGGGCACAGATACGCAGTATTTT. Its translation is CASSMRTGGTDTQYF.

The sample holds a few counts of this clonotype. This chain links TRBV18 with TRBJ2-7; D is unclear. This CDR3 spans 16 amino acids. From germline, CDR1 is KGHSH and CDR2 LQKENI. The ends were cut back, 3 bases at V and 4 bases at J, with 19 bases in the middle. The CDR3 DNA reads TGTGCCAGCTCACCCCCCCTTGGCGGAGTAAAGTACGAGCAGTACTTC. Translating it yields CASSPPLGGVKYEQYF.

This rearrangement joins TRBV7-6 to TRBJ2-5, with D hard to call. Trimming cost V 5 bases and J 6 bases, with 16 bases left between them. The germline V gene has CDR1 SGHVS and CDR2 FNYEAQ. The CDR3 covers 14 residues. In DNA form, the CDR3 reads TGTGCCAGCAGCGAGAGCTATTTAGGAAAGACCCAGTACTTC. Protein product: CASSESYLGKTQYF.

This clonotype was counted only a few times. The J gene is TRBJ1-1, the V gene TRBV6-1; TRBD1 matches 8 bases. This CDR3 contains 15 residues. Germline CDR1 and CDR2: MNHNS and SASEGT. V was pared by 5 bases and J by 4 bases, with 9 bases of the junction left unmatched. Here the CDR3 reads CASSRKSTGGTEAFF. The CDR3 DNA sequence: TGTGCCAGCAGTCGCAAAAGTACAGGGGGCACTGAAGCTTTCTTT.

J is TRBJ1-1 and V is TRBV5-1, with D perhaps matching TRBD1 (5 bases). This CDR3 region has 16 residues. Trimming took off 0 bases at V and 5 bases at J, with 17 bases between the two ends. Germline CDR1 SGHRS, CDR2 YFSETQ. Here the CDR3 DNA reads TGCGCCAGCAGCTTGGCAGAGGGACGGACGGGGACTGAAGCTTTCTTT. The encoded protein is CASSLAEGRTGTEAFF.